This TCR beta chain appears in the sequencing data of a study of blood T cell repertoires in COVID-19. Study details: Samples of COVID-19 (acute and convalescent) were obtained from the United States, Italy and Spain. From T cells, B-cell-depleted T cells, or PBMCs came the material, which was cDNA or gDNA.

The CDR3 is 14 amino acids. Trimming shortened V by 1 base and J by 3 bases, and 6 bases separated the two germline ends. Germline CDR1 reads KGHSH; CDR2 reads LQKENI. Per the original data handling: Cell counts per sample came from amplifying reference gene primers. The data were produced by immunoSEQ multiplex PCR, yet TCRdb's version contains in-frame clones alone and is incomplete. V and J calls and clone size are copied from that table; D and trimming were computed from the DNA. The data show 250,000 to 350,000 clones, with approximately 88% seen just once and 6.9% held by the top ten. This TCR was recovered from a young woman who had recovered from COVID-19. This chain links TRBV18 with TRBJ2-2; D not resolved. Sequenced material: peripheral blood. The CDR3 spells CASSPRTDTGELFF. CDR3 nucleotides: TGTGCCAGCTCACCACGCACAGACACCGGGGAGCTGTTTTTT.